This TCR beta chain is from a study of T cell responses to AZD1222 COVID-19 vaccine. Study results and limitations: With two AZD1222 doses given, Spike-specific TCR breadth and depth both rose. Females outnumbered males among donors, who were mostly white British; clonal diversity was possibly underestimated.

Samples with a second dose at about 4 or about 12 weeks were pooled together. V was shortened by 8 bases and J by 0 bases, with 12 bases between the two germline ends. Per germline, CDR1 SGHNT and CDR2 YENEEA. The CDR3 is made up of 14 amino acids. About this clone itself: Its antigen is unidentified.

Sequencing was performed with immunoSEQ multiplex PCR; in TCRdb, only in-frame clones are kept and a portion is missing. The top ten hold roughly 15% of the sample, which has over 85,000 clones, 70% to 90% seen once. This receptor was obtained from an adult who received the AZD1222 COVID-19 vaccine. The material was peripheral blood, obtained 28 days after the second AZD1222 dose. V gene TRBV11-3 combines with J gene TRBJ2-3; the D is unclear. CDR3 in DNA: TGTGCCAGCCGCCGCGGTGTTAGCACAGATACGCAGTATTTT. Encoded protein: CASRRGVSTDTQYF.